This T cell receptor (beta chain) was found in a study of blood T cell repertoires in COVID-19 (dated by TCRdb to about 2020). A note on the overall study: Samples from collaborators originated in the United States, Italy and Spain and spanned both the acute and convalescent phases of COVID-19. The material from the prospective study consisted of cDNA or gDNA derived from T cells, B-cell-depleted T cells, or PBMCs. The dataset comprised deeply sampled blood TCRbeta repertoires from subjects exposed to, actively infected with, or recovered from COVID-19. The repertoires were made available in a free public database intended to serve as a resource for research on the immune response to SARS-CoV-2. The samples were drawn from the first 160 participants of the ongoing ImmuneRACE study and from 1,254 subjects provided by 6 global collaborators. A de-identified subject ID, COVID-19 status, age in years and sex were almost always included in the sample metadata. Where HLA class I and class II types were available, the types were taken from metadata supplied by the sample provider, not from assay-based typing.

Points on this clone: Its antigen is unknown. No base quality values were provided; no much bigger clone lies one nucleotide off.

The collaborating institutions used their own protocols to collect whole blood in K2EDTA tubes. For TCRbeta analysis, collaborators shipped samples as frozen whole blood, isolated PBMCs, or DNA extracted from either of those sample types. CDR1 MDHEN and CDR2 SYDVKM are derived from the germline V gene. Including cysteine and phenylalanine, the CDR3 has 14 amino acids. Left in the record is the CDR3 DNA by itself, 42 bases read in frame from the first base. Trimming costs V 5 bases and J 7 bases, and their ends lie 12 bases apart. Broad study findings and their caveats: The quantity of clinical and demographic metadata differed by source and by participant and was supplied without curation.

TCRbeta CDR3 regions were amplified from genomic DNA using the immunoSEQ Assay, a bias-controlled multiplex PCR. Regarding the original processing steps: Within the assay, amplification of reference gene primers was used to estimate how many nucleated cells each sample contained. To quantify the absolute abundance of each unique TCRbeta CDR3 rearrangement, sequence reads were collapsed and filtered. Productive Simpson clonality was computed per sample as the square root of Simpson's diversity index over productive rearrangements. What TCRdb holds here is the immuneACCESS table cut down to in-frame rearrangements. Part of the clones is not present; checked against another copy, under half of the missing clones reflect an unresolved V gene, and the others are unexplained. V, J and clone size are taken as reported in that table, and D and trimming were inferred from the DNA itself. The sample table contains about 170,000 clones; only one count was recorded for about 85% of them. The ten biggest clones cover over 3% of the sample.

The sequence links TRBV28 to TRBJ1-6; TRBD1 might be the D gene, on 6 matching bases. Specimen: peripheral blood. The receptor was isolated from a human donor with acute or convalescent COVID-19. The donor label of this sample is uncertain. The CDR3 protein is CASSPYGQNSPLHF. At the DNA level, the sequence is TGTGCCAGCAGTCCCTACGGACAGAATTCACCCCTCCACTTT.